These T cell receptor beta chains were read from a single sample in a study of blood T cell repertoires in COVID-19. Assay used: immunoSEQ multiplex PCR; TCRdb lists only in-frame clones, some missing. This table has 63,000 or so clones, about 82% appearing once. The specimen was peripheral blood. The receptors stem from a human donor in a cohort sampled during active COVID-19. Each CDR3 is given with its conserved first and last residue. D genes are given only for firm matches. The listing skips clone size in some rows; elsewhere it reads once, few, many or a size class.

CDR3 DNA,CDR3 protein,V gene,D gene,clone size,J gene
TGTGCCAGCAGTGGCGGGATTCCCGCCTACGAGCAGTACTTC,CASSGGIPAYEQYF,TRBV6-4,.,few,TRBJ2-7
TGCGCCAGCAGGACAGGGACAGCTGGGGGCTACACCTTC,CASRTGTAGGYTF,TRBV5-1,TRBD1,.,TRBJ1-2
TGTGCCAGCAGCTTTGCGGGGGGCTCCTACAATGAGCAGTTCTTC,CASSFAGGSYNEQFF,TRBV7-2,TRBD2,.,TRBJ2-1
TGCGCCAGCAGCTTTCTTTCCGGGAACGATGAAAAACTGTTTTTT,CASSFLSGNDEKLFF,TRBV5-1,.,.,TRBJ1-4
TGTGCCAGCAGCAGGTCGGGGGTCGTAGGGAACTATGGCTACACCTTC,CASSRSGVVGNYGYTF,TRBV7-2,.,.,TRBJ1-2
TGTGCCAGCAGCCCATGGGACAGCAGGAACACTGAAGCTTTCTTT,CASSPWDSRNTEAFF,TRBV3-1/TRBV3-2,TRBD1,few,TRBJ1-1
TGTGCCAGCAGTGTGGTGATAGCGGAGACCCAGTACTTC,CASSVVIAETQYF,TRBV2,.,.,TRBJ2-5
TGTGCCAGCAGCTGGACAGGCTGGGGTGAGCAGTTCTTC,CASSWTGWGEQFF,TRBV2,TRBD1,.,TRBJ2-1
TGTGCCAGTAGCCGAATGACTAGCGGTCGGGAGACCCAGTACTTC,CASSRMTSGRETQYF,TRBV19,TRBD2,.,TRBJ2-5
TGTGCCAGCTCACCCGCCGGGACAGGGTCAACCCTAACTAATGAAAAACTGTTTTTT,CASSPAGTGSTLTNEKLFF,TRBV18,TRBD1,few,TRBJ1-4
TGTGCCAGCAGTGACGGGGTCCCCTCAGGTACGCAGTATTTT,CASSDGVPSGTQYF,TRBV2,.,.,TRBJ2-3
TGTGCCAGCAGTGTGACCGGGACAGGGCCAAGGCCGTTCTTC,CASSVTGTGPRPFF,TRBV28,TRBD1,.,TRBJ2-1
TGTGCCAGCAGCTACCGGACTAGCGGGGGGTACAATGAGCAGTTCTTC,CASSYRTSGGYNEQFF,TRBV11-2,TRBD2,.,TRBJ2-1
TGTGCCAGCAGCTCCCGGGACAGTTACTACAATGAGCAGTTCTTC,CASSSRDSYYNEQFF,TRBV7-8,TRBD1,.,TRBJ2-1
TGTGCCAGCAGTGGACAGTGGAACACTGAAGCTTTCTTT,CASSGQWNTEAFF,TRBV2,.,once,TRBJ1-1
TGTGCCAGCAGCTTACTAACTAGCGGGGGGGCCACAAGGAAGTTCTTC,CASSLLTSGGATRKFF,TRBV11-1,TRBD2,.,TRBJ2-1
TGTGCCAGCAGTTACTCAAAGGGACTAGCGGCCCTCGTCCAGTACTTC,CASSYSKGLAALVQYF,TRBV6-6,TRBD2,.,TRBJ2-5
TGCAGCGCGACAGGGTCTGGCACAGATACGCAGTATTTT,CSATGSGTDTQYF,TRBV29-1,TRBD1,.,TRBJ2-3
TGTGCCAGCAGCCAAGGGACTTACAATGAGCAGTTCTTC,CASSQGTYNEQFF,TRBV3-1/TRBV3-2,.,.,TRBJ2-1
TGCGCCAGCAGCGATGGAGGGTACACAGATACGCAGTATTTT,CASSDGGYTDTQYF,TRBV5-1,.,.,TRBJ2-3
TGTGCCAGCAGCTTGACCGGGACAGGGAGGACTGAAGCTTTCTTT,CASSLTGTGRTEAFF,TRBV5-4,TRBD1,.,TRBJ1-1
TGTGCCACCAGTGTCAGGACAGGGGAGAATTCACCCCTCCACTTT,CATSVRTGENSPLHF,TRBV24-1,TRBD1,.,TRBJ1-6
TGTGCCAGCAGTTTATGGGGACAGGGAGGTTCATCCCCCCAGCATTTT,CASSLWGQGGSSPQHF,TRBV28,TRBD1,few,TRBJ1-5
TGTGCCAGCAGCCACAGGACAGGATCCTACAATGAGCAGTTCTTC,CASSHRTGSYNEQFF,TRBV7-8,TRBD1,once,TRBJ2-1
TGTGCCAGCAGCTTTGGACAGGACCGCTACGAGCAGTACTTC,CASSFGQDRYEQYF,TRBV5-4,TRBD1,.,TRBJ2-7
TGTGCCAGCAGTTACGTTGAGGGGGCCGTAGGGCAGTACTTC,CASSYVEGAVGQYF,TRBV6-5,TRBD1,.,TRBJ2-7
TGTGCCAGCAGTGTCGAGGGATTGTTTCAGCCCCAGCATTTT,CASSVEGLFQPQHF,TRBV2,.,.,TRBJ1-5
TGTGCCAGCAGCCTCAGGACAGGGGCCTACGAGCAGTACTTC,CASSLRTGAYEQYF,TRBV6-5,TRBD1,.,TRBJ2-7
TGTGCCAGCAGCTTAGGACTAGCGGGCATGCTCACAGATACGCAGTATTTT,CASSLGLAGMLTDTQYF,TRBV11-3,TRBD2,.,TRBJ2-3
TGTGCCAGCAGCCCACACAGCCCCAGGGGGCGCAGGGGCTACACCTTC,CASSPHSPRGRRGYTF,TRBV5-6,TRBD1,.,TRBJ1-2
TGTGCCAGCAGTCAGGGTCCGGGCACTGAAGCTTTCTTT,CASSQGPGTEAFF,TRBV7-2,.,.,TRBJ1-1
TGTGCCAGCAGGGGGAATATCGGACAGGGGAGGGACCAGCCCCAGCATTTT,CASRGNIGQGRDQPQHF,TRBV28,TRBD1,.,TRBJ1-5
TGTGCCAGCAGCTCGCGACAGGGTGGTGAGCAGTTCTTC,CASSSRQGGEQFF,TRBV9,TRBD1,.,TRBJ2-1
TGTGCCAGCGGGCAGGGGTCGGACACTGAAGCTTTCTTT,CASGQGSDTEAFF,TRBV9,.,.,TRBJ1-1
TGTGCCAGCTCACCGGCGGAGAACCAGCCCCAGCATTTT,CASSPAENQPQHF,TRBV18,.,.,TRBJ1-5
TGTGCCAGCAGGGACAGTTACTATGGCTACACCTTC,CASRDSYYGYTF,TRBV6-5,.,.,TRBJ1-2
TGTGCCAGTAGTATAGGAACAGGGGGGATTGGCGATACGCAGTATTTT,CASSIGTGGIGDTQYF,TRBV19,TRBD1,.,TRBJ2-3
TGTGCCAGCAGCTTAGACAGGGCGCGTGGCTACACCTTC,CASSLDRARGYTF,TRBV11-2,.,once,TRBJ1-2
TGTGCCAGCACCTCGAAGCCGAACACTGAAGCTTTCTTT,CASTSKPNTEAFF,TRBV12-3/TRBV12-4,.,.,TRBJ1-1
TGTGCCAGCAGCCCATCATCCCTGAGTCATGGCTACACCTTC,CASSPSSLSHGYTF,TRBV7-9,.,.,TRBJ1-2
TGTGCCATCAGTGAGTTAGCGGGTCATAACACCGGGGAGCTGTTTTTT,CAISELAGHNTGELFF,TRBV10-3,TRBD2,.,TRBJ2-2
TGTGCCAGCAGCTTGACAGGCGAAACATCCTATGGCTACACCTTC,CASSLTGETSYGYTF,TRBV7-9,.,.,TRBJ1-2